The present T cell receptor beta chain was sequenced within a study of cytomegalovirus exposure and HLA in healthy donors. 60 Vbeta and 13 Jbeta primers were used in PCR. Under the authors' procedure: In a later analysis, 10 million to 11 million of approximately 86 million unique beta chains occurred in at least two donors. TCRdb's table, derived via immunoSEQ multiplex PCR, lists solely in-frame clones and lacks some. V, J and clone size were drawn from that table, and D and trimming were deduced from the DNA. The sample has about 60,000 clones; approximately 73% are singletons. CDR3 length: 16 amino acids. J lost 4 bases, V lost 1 base, and 7 bases had no gene match. Germline V gene data show CDR1 as SGHDT and CDR2 as YYEEEE.

The receptor was derived from a man in his fifties or sixties in good health and CMV-seronegative. The V and J genes are TRBV5-6 and TRBJ2-3; 9 bases map to TRBD2. The source material was PBMCs. The CDR3 region has the DNA TGTGCCAGCAGCTTGTATGTTAGCGGGGGAGCAGATACGCAGTATTTT. Protein sequence: CASSLYVSGGADTQYF.